This TCR beta chain was profiled in a study of immune evolution from preneoplasia to lung adenocarcinoma (dated by TCRdb to the early 2020s). Describing the broader study: The study used immune gene expression, TCR sequencing and multiplex immunofluorescence to profile the immune contexture of lung adenocarcinoma precursors and invasive adenocarcinoma. Resected precursor lesions (AAH, AIS, MIA) and invasive adenocarcinomas were compared with paired morphologically normal lung tissue. The sample size was set by how many specimens were available, not by a prior power calculation. The immune data were combined with whole exome sequencing and methylation data from the same cohort of nodules. The overall cohort was made up of around 57 patients with pulmonary nodules who had surgical resection. TCR sequencing data came from 51 patients. According to the study, about 100 samples were used for TCR sequencing. POLYSOLVER was used to infer class I HLA alleles from exome data, and LOHHLA was used to detect allele-specific HLA loss.

As concerns this clone: What this receptor recognizes is not known. No base quality values were provided; no much bigger clone lies one nucleotide off.

The patients had resection in Japan or China between about 2014 and 2018. Histologic diagnosis of each case was confirmed independently by two lung cancer pathologists on H&E slides. The AllPrep DNA/RNA FFPE Kit was used to isolate DNA from FFPE tissue. The full study reports these points: Because all patients were from Japan and China, applicability to Western populations was uncertain. Clonality was highest in normal lung, while later-stage lesions appeared to show lower clonality but higher T cell density and diversity. The findings were based on association rather than direct causation, and larger cohorts with long-term follow-up and longitudinal biopsies were deemed needed. The highest top T cell clone frequencies were observed in normal lung, and a progressive decrease in top T cell clone frequencies appeared to occur from AAH through AIS, MIA and invasive adenocarcinoma.

Using the immunoSEQ hsTCRbeta Kit, TCR beta CDR3 regions were sequenced from DNA. In the source study's methods: TCR sequencing data were analysed with the ImmunoSEQ Analyzer. T cell clonality was defined as 1 minus Pielou's evenness, calculated on productive rearrangements. To measure T cell diversity, the inverse Simpson index was applied to productive templates. T cell density was expressed as TCR beta template counts normalized to usable DNA, with usable DNA estimated by amplifying and sequencing housekeeping genes. Two-sided Kruskal-Wallis tests were used to compare TCR metrics between histologic stages. TCRdb limited this immuneACCESS table to in-frame rearrangements with V and J called. A share of clones is missing; checked studies link under half to unresolved V genes, and the rest is unexplained. That table supplies the V and J calls and clone size; D and trimming were determined from the DNA. Across this sample there are about 3,000 clones, with about nine tenths seen only once. The leading ten clones occupy approximately 8% of the sample.

From its cysteine to its phenylalanine, the CDR3 spans 17 amino acids. Only the CDR3 DNA stays, 51 bases, in frame from base 1. CDR1 SGHNT and CDR2 YYREEE are derived from the germline V gene (reference sequence). V and J are trimmed by 1 base and 4 bases, and the gene matches miss 13 bases of the junction. This clonotype was obtained from a person aged 60-79 years with lung adenocarcinoma. The sequencing sample was made of FFPE adjacent normal lung tissue. The sequence joins TRBV5-4 to TRBJ1-1; 7 bases in the junction line up with TRBD1. The bases read TGTGCCAGCAGCTTGAACGTTATCAGGGGGTCGAGCACTGAAGCTTTCTTT. This is translated as CASSLNVIRGSSTEAFF.